This T cell receptor beta chain was recovered during a study of early T cells in non-severe SARS-CoV-2 infection. Across the study: Bulk RNA isolated from unsorted whole blood underwent sequencing; chains were not paired.

The CDR3 covers 13 residues. CDR1 and CDR2 from the germline V gene are SQVTM and ANQGSEA. The germline V and J ends were trimmed by 6 bases and 4 bases, with 15 bases remaining between them. This clonotype was found a few times. Its target is unknown. Study-level points and caveats: The matching step, a VDJdb search, favored anti-spike CD8 responses and missed private and CD4 specificities.

Each single cDNA molecule received a unique molecular identifier. TCRdb independently ran MiXCR on the 5' RACE reads; one entry per CDR3 protein. The table includes tens of thousands of distinct CDR3 sequences, about 12% detected once. Material: whole blood. The chain combines TRBV29-1 with TRBJ1-1; possible D gene TRBD1, 6 bases. The TCR was taken from an adult who was a healthcare worker with PCR-confirmed SARS-CoV-2 infection or an uninfected control (not recorded which). The CDR3 sequence is CSVAQLGGTEAFF. CDR3 DNA sequence: TGCAGCGTAGCCCAGCTAGGGGGCACTGAAGCTTTCTTT.